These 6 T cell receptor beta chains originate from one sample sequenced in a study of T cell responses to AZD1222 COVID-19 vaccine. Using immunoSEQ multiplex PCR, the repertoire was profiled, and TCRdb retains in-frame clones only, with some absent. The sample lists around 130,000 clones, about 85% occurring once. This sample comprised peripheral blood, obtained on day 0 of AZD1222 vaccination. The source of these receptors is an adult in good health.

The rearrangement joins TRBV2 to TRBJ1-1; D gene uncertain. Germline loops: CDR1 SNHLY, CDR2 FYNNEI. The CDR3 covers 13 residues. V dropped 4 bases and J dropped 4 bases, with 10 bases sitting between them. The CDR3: CASSVGGITEAFF. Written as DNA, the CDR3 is TGTGCCAGCAGTGTGGGTGGAATCACTGAAGCTTTCTTT.

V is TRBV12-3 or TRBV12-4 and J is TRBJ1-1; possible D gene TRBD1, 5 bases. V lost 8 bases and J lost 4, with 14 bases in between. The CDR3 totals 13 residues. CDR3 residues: CASEDGGSTEAFF. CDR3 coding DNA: TGTGCCAGCGAAGACGGGGGAAGCACTGAAGCTTTCTTT.

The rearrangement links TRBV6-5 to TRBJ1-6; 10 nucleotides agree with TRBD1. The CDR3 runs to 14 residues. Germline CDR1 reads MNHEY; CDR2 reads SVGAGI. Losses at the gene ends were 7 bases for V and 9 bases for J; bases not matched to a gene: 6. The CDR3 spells CASTPGQGISPLHF. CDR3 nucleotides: TGTGCCAGCACCCCGGGACAGGGGATTTCACCCCTCCACTTT.

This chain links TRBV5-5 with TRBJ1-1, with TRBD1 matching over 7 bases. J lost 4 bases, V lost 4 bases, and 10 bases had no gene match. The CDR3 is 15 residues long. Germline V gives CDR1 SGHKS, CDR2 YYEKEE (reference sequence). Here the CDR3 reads CASSPRQGGATEAFF. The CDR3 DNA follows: TGTGCCAGCAGCCCCCGACAGGGAGGGGCCACTGAAGCTTTCTTT. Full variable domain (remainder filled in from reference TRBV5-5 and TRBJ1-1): DAGVTQSPTHLIKTRGQQVTLRCSPISGHKSVSWYQQVLGQGPQFIFQYYEKEERGRGNFPDRFSARQFPNYSSELNVNALLLGDSALYLCASSPRQGGATEAFFGQGTRLTVV.

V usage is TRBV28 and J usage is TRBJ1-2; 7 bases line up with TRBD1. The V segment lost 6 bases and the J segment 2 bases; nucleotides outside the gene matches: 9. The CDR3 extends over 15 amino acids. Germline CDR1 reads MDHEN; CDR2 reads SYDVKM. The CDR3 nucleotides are TGTGCCAGCAGACTAGGGACAGTCCGGAACTATGGCTACACCTTC. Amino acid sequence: CASRLGTVRNYGYTF.

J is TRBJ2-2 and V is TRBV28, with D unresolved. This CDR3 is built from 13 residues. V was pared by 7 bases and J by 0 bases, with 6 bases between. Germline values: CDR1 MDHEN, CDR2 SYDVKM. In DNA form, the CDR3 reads TGTGCCAGCATGACGGCGAACACCGGGGAGCTGTTTTTT. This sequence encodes CASMTANTGELFF.